The next 11 T cell receptor beta chains were all read from a single sample in a study of shared clonotypes between healthy human individuals (TCRdb year 2020). Library construction relied on the immunoSEQ multiplex PCR assay. This immuneACCESS table, as held by TCRdb, lists in-frame sequences with V and J called but not all clones. Of the missing ones, under half trace to an unresolved V gene in checked studies; the others have no known cause. The sample table holds roughly 2.6 million clones, of which 90% to 95% were seen once. Clones ranked in the top ten supply around 0.14% of the sample. The sample was naive CD4+ T cells sorted from blood. The sample's cell subset or site, from its label and the paper: CD45RA+ positively selected. These receptors were collected from a man between 18 and 35 years old in good health.

V and J are TRBV7-2 and TRBJ2-5; 9 bases match TRBD2. The CDR3 spans 15 residues. The junction had 8 bases not matched to a gene; V was cut back by 4 bases and J by 5 bases. Germline CDR1 reads SGHTA; CDR2 reads FQGNSA. This CDR3 reads CASSSAGLAGETQYF. The CDR3 DNA sequence: TGTGCCAGCAGCTCCGCGGGACTAGCTGGGGAGACCCAGTACTTC.

In the case of this clone: The same CDR3 also results from other DNA sequences found in this sample. The chain has TRBV5-4 and TRBJ2-3, with 7 bases aligning to TRBD1. This CDR3 spans 14 amino acids. Germline V gene sequence: CDR1 SGHNT, CDR2 YYREEE (reference sequence). Trimming removed 1 base from V and 4 bases from J; junction bases left unmatched: 3. This CDR3 is CASSLRQGPDTQYF. CDR3 in DNA: TGTGCCAGCAGCTTGAGACAGGGCCCAGATACGCAGTATTTT.

The chain combines TRBV7-6 with TRBJ2-5; 9 bases match TRBD1. Germline V CDR1 and CDR2: SGHVS, FNYEAQ. This CDR3 region has 16 residues. Unmatched junction bases numbered 8, after V lost 0 bases and J lost 6 bases. CDR3 DNA: TGTGCCAGCAGCTTAGCATGGCGGGACAGGGTGCAGACCCAGTACTTC. Residues: CASSLAWRDRVQTQYF.

The chain links TRBV10-3 to TRBJ2-2; unclear D gene. Trimming removed 2 bases at V and 3 bases at J, with 10 bases between. Germline values: CDR1 ENHRY, CDR2 SYGVKD. The CDR3 runs to 15 residues. The DNA for the CDR3 is TGTGCCATCAGTGAGACCCCTCTGGACACCGGGGAGCTGTTTTTT. Residues: CAISETPLDTGELFF.

V gene TRBV25-1 combines with J gene TRBJ2-7; D call uncertain. Germline V gene data show CDR1 as MGHDK and CDR2 as SYGVNS. The CDR3 is made up of 12 amino acids. V was cut by 4 bases and J by 3 bases, with 7 bases left in between. CDR3 protein: CASSGQVYEQYF. DNA for the CDR3: TGTGCCAGCAGTGGGCAGGTCTACGAGCAGTACTTC.

The chain joins TRBV27 to TRBJ1-6; tentative D call: TRBD1 (5 bases). Germline values: CDR1 MNHEY, CDR2 SMNVEV (reference sequence). Trimming cost V 1 base and J 4 bases, with 11 bases left between them. This CDR3 comprises 16 residues. The CDR3 sequence: CASSLFGGTYNSPLHF. The CDR3 DNA follows: TGTGCCAGCAGTTTATTCGGCGGGACTTATAATTCACCCCTCCACTTT.

The chain links TRBV27 to TRBJ2-5; 16 positions agree with TRBD2. CDR3 size: 17 residues. Germline assignment: CDR1 MNHEY and CDR2 SMNVEV (reference sequence). Losses at the gene ends were 1 base for V and 5 bases for J; bases not matched to a gene: 4. This CDR3 is CASSLWGLAGGQETQYF. In DNA form, the CDR3 reads TGTGCCAGCAGTTTATGGGGACTAGCGGGGGGGCAGGAGACCCAGTACTTC.

The chain is built from TRBV30 and TRBJ2-7; 9 bases fit TRBD1. Germline CDR1 is GTSNPN and CDR2 is SVGIG (reference sequence). The CDR3 spans 13 residues. The trim removed 1 base at V and 7 bases at J, leaving 5 bases unmatched. CDR3 nucleotide sequence: TGTGCCTGGAGTGAAAGGACAGGGGTTGAGCAGTACTTC. Amino acid sequence: CAWSERTGVEQYF.

The genes are TRBV5-1 and TRBJ1-3; weak D call: TRBD1 (5 bases). This CDR3 spans 14 amino acids. V gave up 4 bases and J gave up 9 bases, with 17 bases separating them. The V gene's germline CDR1 is SGHRS and CDR2 YFSETQ. The CDR3 reads CASSQMTESGTIYF. DNA for the CDR3: TGCGCCAGCAGCCAAATGACAGAGAGCGGCACCATATATTTT.

V and J are TRBV6-6 and TRBJ2-7; the D gene is possibly TRBD2 (5 bases). Germline lookup yields CDR1 MNHNY and CDR2 SVGAGI (reference sequence). V dropped 8 bases and J dropped 2 bases, with 22 bases sitting between them. This CDR3 comprises 16 residues. CDR3 bases: TGTGCCAGCGCCCAATCGGGTGGAGGACCAACCTACGAGCAGTACTTC. This sequence encodes CASAQSGGGPTYEQYF.

This clone occurred once. The chain links TRBV7-3 to TRBJ2-7; possible D gene TRBD1, 6 bases. The CDR3 covers 17 residues. Per the germline V gene, CDR1 is SGHTA and CDR2 is FQGTGA. Trimming shortened V by 4 bases and J by 2 bases, and 21 bases separated the two germline ends. This CDR3 reads CASSSFKPGQDPYEQYF. In nucleotides, the CDR3 is TGTGCCAGCAGCTCCTTTAAACCGGGACAAGACCCCTACGAGCAGTACTTC.